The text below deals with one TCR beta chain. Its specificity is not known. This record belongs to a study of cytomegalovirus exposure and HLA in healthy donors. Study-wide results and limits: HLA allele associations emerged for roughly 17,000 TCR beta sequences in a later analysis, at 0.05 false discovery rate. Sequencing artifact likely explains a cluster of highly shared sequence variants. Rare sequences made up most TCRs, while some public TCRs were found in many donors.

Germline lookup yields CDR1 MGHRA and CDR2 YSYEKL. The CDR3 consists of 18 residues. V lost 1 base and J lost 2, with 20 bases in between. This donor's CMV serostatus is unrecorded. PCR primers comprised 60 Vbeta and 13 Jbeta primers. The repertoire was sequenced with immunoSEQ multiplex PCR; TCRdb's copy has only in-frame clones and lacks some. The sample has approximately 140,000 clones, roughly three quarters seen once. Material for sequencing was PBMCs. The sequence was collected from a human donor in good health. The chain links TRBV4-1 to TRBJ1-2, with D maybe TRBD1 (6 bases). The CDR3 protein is CASSQGFYNGGANYGYTF. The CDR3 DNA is TGCGCCAGCAGCCAAGGTTTTTATAATGGGGGGGCGAACTATGGCTACACCTTC.